This record looks at one T cell receptor beta chain sequence and its context. Germline CDR1 SGHDT, CDR2 YYEEEE. With 0 bases clipped from V and 6 bases from J, the junction kept 5 bases outside the gene matches. The CDR3 extends over 14 amino acids. Clones were sequenced by immunoSEQ multiplex PCR, and TCRdb holds only the in-frame ones, with some missing. The table has just under 75,000 clones, over 80% seen once. The data belong to a study of blood T cell repertoires in COVID-19. Study-level information: Sites across the United States, Italy and Spain contributed samples from acute and convalescent COVID-19. T cells, B-cell-depleted T cells, or PBMCs provided the cDNA or gDNA that served as material.

V gene TRBV5-6 combines with J gene TRBJ1-1; 7 bases agree with TRBD1. The source material was peripheral blood. The TCR was taken from an elderly man with active or convalescent COVID-19. The CDR3: CASSLGQGGPEAFF. The CDR3 DNA sequence: TGTGCCAGCAGCTTGGGGCAGGGGGGTCCTGAAGCTTTCTTT. Complete variable domain (other parts from reference TRBV5-6 and TRBJ1-1): DAGVTQSPTHLIKTRGQQVTLRCSPKSGHDTVSWYQQALGQGPQFIFQYYEEEERQRGNFPDRFSGHQFPNYSSELNVNALLLGDSALYLCASSLGQGGPEAFFGQGTRLTVV.